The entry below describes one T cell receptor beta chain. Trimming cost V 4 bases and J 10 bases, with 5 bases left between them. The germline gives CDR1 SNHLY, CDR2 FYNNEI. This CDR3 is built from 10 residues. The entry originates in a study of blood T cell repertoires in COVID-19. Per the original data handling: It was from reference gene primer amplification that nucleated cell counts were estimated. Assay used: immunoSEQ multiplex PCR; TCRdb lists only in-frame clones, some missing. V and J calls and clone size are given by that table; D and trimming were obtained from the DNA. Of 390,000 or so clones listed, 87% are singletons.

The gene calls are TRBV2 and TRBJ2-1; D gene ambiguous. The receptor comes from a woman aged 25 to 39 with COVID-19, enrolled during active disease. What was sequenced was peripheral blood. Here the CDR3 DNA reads TGTGCCAGCAGTGTACAGGAGCAGTTCTTC. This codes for CASSVQEQFF.